Below are 25 T cell receptor beta chains sequenced from a single sample in a study of identical twins (dated by TCRdb to about 2016). The library was built by means of 5' RACE. Sequencing used an Illumina HiSeq 2000. TCRdb applied fastp at Q25 and MiXCR to the public reads, then kept only in-frame beta chains. Entries that share a CDR3 protein sequence are merged under the most common genes and DNA. Within this sample are 240,000 or so distinct CDR3 sequences, with about 11% of them counted one time only. The top ten hold roughly 10% of the sample. Sequencing used memory T cells sorted from blood. The cell subset or site label here, explained by the study, means: CD45RO+ enriched T cells. These receptors were collected from a man in his fifties in good health.

The V and J genes are TRBV5-6 and TRBJ2-7; tentatively, D is TRBD1 (6 bases). The CDR3 covers 16 residues. The V gene lost 2 bases and the J gene lost 7 bases, with 22 bases spanning the gap. Germline V CDR1 and CDR2: SGHDT, YYEEEE. The DNA for the CDR3 is TGTGCCAGCAGCTTATTACAGGGCTTAATGATTACGGAGCAGTACTTC. Translated: CASSLLQGLMITEQYF.

This clonotype has only a few counts. The J gene is TRBJ1-2, the V gene TRBV6-1; 8 bases agree with TRBD1. This CDR3 contains 14 residues. In germline, CDR1 is MNHNS, CDR2 SASEGT. V lost 5 bases, J lost 4 bases, and 6 bases stayed unmatched. The CDR3 sequence is CASSMGQAPYGYTF. The CDR3 DNA sequence: TGTGCCAGCAGTATGGGACAGGCCCCCTATGGCTACACCTTC.

This clonotype was seen ten or more times. Written as DNA, the CDR3 is TGTGCCATCAGGGGTACAGGGGAAGGTAACTATGGCTACACCTTC. Translated, it gives CAIRGTGEGNYGYTF. This chain uses TRBV10-3 with TRBJ1-2; 7 positions match TRBD1. Per germline, CDR1 ENHRY and CDR2 SYGVKD. V was pared by 6 bases and J by 1 base, with 8 bases of the junction left unmatched. The CDR3 covers 15 residues.

This clonotype was picked up many times. The chain carries TRBV7-6 and TRBJ2-1, with 7 bases matching TRBD1. Germline CDR1 reads SGHVS; CDR2 reads FNYEAQ. V lost 5 bases, J lost 6 bases, and 10 bases stayed unmatched. The CDR3 totals 15 residues. The CDR3 sequence: CASSPDRFIGNEQFF. CDR3 bases: TGTGCCAGCAGCCCGGACAGGTTTATAGGCAATGAGCAGTTCTTC.

This clonotype was seen ten or more times. The chain is built from TRBV12-3 or TRBV12-4 and TRBJ2-1; D not resolved. The V end was cut by 8 bases, the J end by 4 bases, with 9 bases between. The CDR3 sequence is 12 residues long. CDR3 sequence: CASQRLYNEQFF. In DNA form, the CDR3 reads TGTGCCAGCCAGCGCCTATACAATGAGCAGTTCTTC.

The table lists this clonotype with many counts. The J gene is TRBJ2-2, the V gene TRBV11-2, with D perhaps given as TRBD1 or TRBD2 (5 bases each). Deletions cut 2 bases from V and 5 bases from J, with 9 bases between. Germline CDR1 and CDR2: SGHAT and FQNNGV. CDR3 length: 14 amino acids. The CDR3 nucleotides are TGTGCCAGCAGCTTATATGGGACGACCGGGGAGCTGTTTTTT. Translation: CASSLYGTTGELFF. The full variable domain, completed using reference TRBV11-2 and TRBJ2-2, is EAGVAQSPRYKIIEKRQSVAFWCNPISGHATLYWYQQILGQGPKLLIQFQNNGVVDDSQLPKDRFSAERLKGVDSTLKIQPAKLEDSAVYLCASSLYGTTGELFFGEGSRLTVL.

This clonotype has ten or more counts. The V call is TRBV27, the J call TRBJ1-4; D unresolved. The CDR3 runs to 14 residues. With 5 bases removed from V and 0 bases from J, the gap between germline ends came to 7 bases. Germline V gives CDR1 MNHEY, CDR2 SMNVEV (reference sequence). The CDR3 nucleotides read TGTGCCAGCAGTCGCTCCGCAACTAATGAAAAACTGTTTTTT. Residues: CASSRSATNEKLFF.

This clonotype was detected only a few times. V is TRBV6-2 or TRBV6-3 and J is TRBJ2-1, with TRBD2 matching over 7 bases. The CDR3 length is 15 residues. The trim removed 7 bases at V and 6 bases at J, leaving 12 bases unmatched. Germline lookup yields CDR1 MNHEY and CDR2 SVGEGT. This CDR3 reads CASNQGLTGVNEQFF. CDR3 DNA: TGTGCCAGCAACCAGGGACTAACCGGGGTCAATGAGCAGTTCTTC.

The rearrangement joins TRBV6-5 to TRBJ2-7; no firm D call. Germline V gives CDR1 MNHEY, CDR2 SVGAGI. The CDR3 spans 19 residues. The ends were cut back, 3 bases at V and 4 bases at J, with 28 bases in the middle. The CDR3 DNA sequence: TGTGCCAGCAGTTATAAGGGTGTAATAGCCTCCCACTATCAGTACGAGCAGTACTTC. Encoded protein: CASSYKGVIASHYQYEQYF.

The chain recombines TRBV27 with TRBJ2-7; TRBD1 agrees at 10 bases. Germline V CDR1 and CDR2: MNHEY, SMNVEV (reference sequence). With 2 bases clipped from V and 2 bases from J, the junction kept 9 bases outside the gene matches. The CDR3 contains 17 residues. CDR3 sequence: CASSLGGGDRGPYEQYF. The DNA for the CDR3 is TGTGCCAGCAGTTTAGGGGGGGGGGACAGGGGACCCTACGAGCAGTACTTC.

J is TRBJ1-3 and V is TRBV28, with D hard to call. Germline values: CDR1 MDHEN, CDR2 SYDVKM. CDR3 length equals 14 residues. The V end was cut by 5 bases, the J end by 0 bases, with 8 bases between. The CDR3 here is CASSPMSSGNTIYF. DNA for the CDR3: TGTGCCAGCAGTCCCATGAGCTCTGGAAACACCATATATTTT.

The CDR3 sequence: CASSVLTGIDAQYF. The CDR3 nucleotides read TGCGCCAGCAGCGTATTGACAGGGATTGATGCGCAGTATTTT. The genes are TRBV5-1 and TRBJ2-3, with 7 positions matching TRBD1. Per germline, CDR1 SGHRS and CDR2 YFSETQ. The CDR3 has 14 residues. V lost 4 bases to trimming and J lost 10 bases; unmatched junction nucleotides: 12.

The chain couples TRBV6-2 or TRBV6-3 to TRBJ2-3; D gene ambiguous. There are 12 residues in the CDR3. The V end lost 2 bases, the J end lost 6 bases, and 6 bases lay between the germline ends. Germline V gene sequence: CDR1 MNHEY, CDR2 SVGEGT. This chain's CDR3 is CASSYQGDTQYF. CDR3 DNA sequence: TGTGCCAGCAGTTACCAAGGGGATACGCAGTATTTT.

This clonotype was seen ten or more times. The chain links TRBV20-1 to TRBJ2-2, with D hard to call. The CDR3 has 12 amino acids. Trimming left V 5 bases short and J 3 bases short, with 7 bases between. Per germline, CDR1 DFQATT and CDR2 SNEGSKA (reference sequence). The DNA for the CDR3 is TGCAGTGCTCAAACGGACACCGGGGAGCTGTTTTTT. Translation: CSAQTDTGELFF.

This clonotype was counted at least ten times. The chain combines TRBV28 with TRBJ1-2, with D hard to call. The V gene's germline CDR1 is MDHEN and CDR2 SYDVKM. This CDR3 contains 13 residues. V was pared by 6 bases and J by 0 bases, with 8 bases between. The CDR3 spells CASRIDANYGYTF. The CDR3 DNA sequence: TGTGCCAGCAGAATTGACGCTAACTATGGCTACACCTTC.

This clonotype was found many times. This chain uses TRBV4-2 with TRBJ1-6, with 7 bases aligning to TRBD1. Trimming took 2 bases from V and 3 from J; bases not matched to a gene: 1. The CDR3 is made up of 15 amino acids. Germline assignment: CDR1 LGHNA and CDR2 YNFKEQ. The chain's CDR3 is CASSQRQGYNSPLHF. CDR3 nucleotide sequence: TGTGCCAGCAGCCAACGACAGGGCTATAATTCACCCCTCCACTTT.

V usage is TRBV20-1 and J usage is TRBJ2-5; TRBD2 aligns across 9 bases. The CDR3 is made up of 14 amino acids. Looked up from germline, CDR1 is DFQATT and CDR2 is SNEGSKA (reference sequence). Trimming took 4 bases from V and 5 from J; bases not matched to a gene: 8. The chain's CDR3 is CSATLAGLQETQYF. CDR3 DNA sequence: TGCAGTGCTACTCTAGCGGGACTCCAGGAGACCCAGTACTTC.

J is TRBJ2-2 and V is TRBV28, with TRBD2 matching 11 bases. The CDR3 is 16 residues long. From germline, CDR1 is MDHEN and CDR2 SYDVKM. J lost 5 bases, V lost 4 bases, and 6 bases had no gene match. The CDR3 spells CASSSGLAVNTGELFF. The CDR3 nucleotides read TGTGCCAGCAGTTCGGGACTAGCGGTAAATACCGGGGAGCTGTTTTTT.

In this sample, this clonotype turned up many times. J is TRBJ2-3 and V is TRBV5-1; D uncertain. Germline assignment: CDR1 SGHRS and CDR2 YFSETQ. Trimming left V 3 bases short and J 7 bases short, with 12 bases between. This CDR3 has 13 amino acids. CDR3 sequence: CASSSNDGNTQYF. The CDR3 DNA sequence: TGCGCCAGCAGCTCAAATGACGGAAATACGCAGTATTTT.

This clonotype showed up many times. The genes are TRBV7-2 and TRBJ2-1, with unresolved D. Germline V gene sequence: CDR1 SGHTA, CDR2 FQGNSA. This CDR3 has 11 residues. V shed 1 base and J shed 6 bases, with 1 base lying between them. The CDR3 DNA sequence: TGTGCCAGCAGCTTAGTCAATGAGCAGTTCTTC. Translating it yields CASSLVNEQFF.

The sample holds a few counts of this clonotype. The V call is TRBV7-8, the J call TRBJ2-7; 11 nucleotides agree with TRBD1. V gave up 5 bases and J gave up 6 bases; unmatched junction bases: 9. CDR1 and CDR2 from the germline V gene are SGHVS and FQNEAQ. The CDR3 is 15 amino acids. DNA for the CDR3: TGTGCCAGCAGCGTTGGACAGGGGGCGTTTTCCGAGCAGTACTTC. Translation: CASSVGQGAFSEQYF.

There are many counts of this clonotype. The chain couples TRBV20-1 to TRBJ2-7; D may be TRBD2 (5 bases). Germline V gene data show CDR1 as DFQATT and CDR2 as SNEGSKA (reference sequence). V lost 4 bases, J lost 5 bases, and 12 bases lay in between. This CDR3 has 12 residues. CDR3 sequence (DNA): TGCAGTGCTAACATCTGGGAGAACGAGCAGTACTTC. This translates into CSANIWENEQYF.

This clonotype was counted at least ten times. V usage is TRBV7-7 and J usage is TRBJ2-3; 12 positions match TRBD2. With 5 bases clipped from V and 2 bases from J, the junction kept 5 bases outside the gene matches. CDR3 size: 16 residues. Germline values: CDR1 SSHAT, CDR2 FNYEAQ (reference sequence). This chain's CDR3 is CASSAGLAGPTDTQYF. CDR3 in DNA: TGTGCCAGCAGCGCAGGACTAGCGGGACCCACAGATACGCAGTATTTT.

The chain is built from TRBV7-7 and TRBJ2-7, with 9 bases that match TRBD2. CDR1 is SSHAT and CDR2 is FNYEAQ in the germline V gene (reference sequence). This CDR3 spans 13 amino acids. V lost 6 bases to trimming and J lost 7 bases; unmatched junction nucleotides: 7. CDR3 amino acids: CASSKLAGDEQYF. CDR3 bases: TGTGCCAGCAGTAAACTAGCGGGTGATGAGCAGTACTTC.

This clonotype showed up many times. The chain employs TRBV4-1 and TRBJ1-5; D unclear. Trimming removed 1 base from V and 2 bases from J, with 9 bases in between. Germline CDR1 is MGHRA and CDR2 is YSYEKL. The CDR3 is 15 amino acids. The CDR3 nucleotides read TGCGCCAGCAGCCAAGCCGGAGCCGGCAATCAGCCCCAGCATTTT. The encoded protein is CASSQAGAGNQPQHF.